Listed here is a single T cell receptor beta chain. Its target is unknown. These data belong to a study of cytomegalovirus exposure and HLA in healthy donors. Study-level findings and limits: There were several of the most significant clusters that appeared linked to common viral pathogens in a later analysis. A later analysis revealed that TCR association rates differed between HLA loci, peaking at DRB1 and bottoming out at HLA-C.

Healthy bone marrow donors made up the donor group. Whereas donors were nominally healthy upon sampling, unrecorded immune exposures were probable. Trimming cost V 3 bases and J 1 base, with 5 bases left between them. The germline CDR1 and CDR2 sequences are MRHNA and SNTAGT. The CDR3 runs to 13 residues. Vbeta (60) and Jbeta (13) primers were used in the PCR. This table comes from immunoSEQ multiplex PCR, and its TCRdb copy is limited to in-frame clones, with some not included. The data show some 140,000 clones, around 77% seen once. The chain employs TRBV6-4 and TRBJ2-3, with D possibly being TRBD2 (5 bases). The TCR originated in a man aged 45-65 years in good health and CMV-seronegative. The sample taken for sequencing was PBMCs. The DNA of the CDR3 is TGTGCCAGCAGTGAGGAGGGCACAGATACGCAGTATTTT. Translating it yields CASSEEGTDTQYF.